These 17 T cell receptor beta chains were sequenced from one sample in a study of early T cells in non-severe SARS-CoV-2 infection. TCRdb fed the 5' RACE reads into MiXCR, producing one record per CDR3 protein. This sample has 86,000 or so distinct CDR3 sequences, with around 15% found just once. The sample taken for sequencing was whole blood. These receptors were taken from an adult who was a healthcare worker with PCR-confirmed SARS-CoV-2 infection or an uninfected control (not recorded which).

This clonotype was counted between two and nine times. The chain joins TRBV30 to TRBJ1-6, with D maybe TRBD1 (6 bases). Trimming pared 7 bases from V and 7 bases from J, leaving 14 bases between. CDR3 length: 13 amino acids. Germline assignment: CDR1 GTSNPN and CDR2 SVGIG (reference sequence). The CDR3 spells CAYAGVWNSPLHF. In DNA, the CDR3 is TGTGCCTACGCAGGGGTATGGAATTCACCCCTCCACTTT.

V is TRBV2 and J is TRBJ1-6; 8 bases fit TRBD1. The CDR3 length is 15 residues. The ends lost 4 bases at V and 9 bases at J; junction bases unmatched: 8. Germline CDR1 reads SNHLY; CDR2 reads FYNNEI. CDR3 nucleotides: TGTGCCAGCAGTGTCGGACAGGGCGGTATTTCACCCCTCCACTTT. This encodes CASSVGQGGISPLHF.

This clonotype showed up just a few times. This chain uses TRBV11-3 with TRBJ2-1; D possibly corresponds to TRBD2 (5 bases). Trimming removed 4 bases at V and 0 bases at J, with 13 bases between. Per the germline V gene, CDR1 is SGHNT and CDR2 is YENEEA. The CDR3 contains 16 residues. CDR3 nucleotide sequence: TGTGCCAGCAGCTCCCGACTACCCAGCTCCTACAATGAGCAGTTCTTC. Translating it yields CASSSRLPSSYNEQFF.

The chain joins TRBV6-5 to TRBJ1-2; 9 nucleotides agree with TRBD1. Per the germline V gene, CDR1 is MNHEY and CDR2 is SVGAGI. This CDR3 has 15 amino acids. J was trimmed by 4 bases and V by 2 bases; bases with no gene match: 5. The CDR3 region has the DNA TGTGCCAGCAGTTACCCTGGGACAGGGACCTATGGCTACACCTTC. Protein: CASSYPGTGTYGYTF.

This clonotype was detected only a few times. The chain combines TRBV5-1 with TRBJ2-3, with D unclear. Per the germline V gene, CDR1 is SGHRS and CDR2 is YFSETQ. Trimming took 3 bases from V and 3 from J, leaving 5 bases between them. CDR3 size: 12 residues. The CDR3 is CASSSETDTQYF. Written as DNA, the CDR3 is TGCGCCAGCAGCTCTGAGACAGATACGCAGTATTTT.

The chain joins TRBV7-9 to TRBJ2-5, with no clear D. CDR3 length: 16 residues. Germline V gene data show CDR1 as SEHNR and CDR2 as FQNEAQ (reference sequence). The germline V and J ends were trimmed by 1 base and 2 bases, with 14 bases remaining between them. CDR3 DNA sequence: TGTGCCAGCAGCTTAGAGGGCGGTGGGCTTCAAGAGACCCAGTACTTC. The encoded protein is CASSLEGGGLQETQYF.

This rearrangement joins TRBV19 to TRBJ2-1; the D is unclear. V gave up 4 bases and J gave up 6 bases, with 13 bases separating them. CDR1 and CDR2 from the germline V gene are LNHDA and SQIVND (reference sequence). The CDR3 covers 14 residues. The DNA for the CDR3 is TGTGCCAGTAGTACTGGGCATCGGGCCAATGAGCAGTTCTTC. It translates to CASSTGHRANEQFF.

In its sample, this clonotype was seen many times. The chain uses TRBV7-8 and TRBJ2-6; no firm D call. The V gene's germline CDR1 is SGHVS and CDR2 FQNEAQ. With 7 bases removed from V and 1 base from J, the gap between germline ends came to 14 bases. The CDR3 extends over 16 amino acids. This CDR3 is CASTKGSRSGANVLTF. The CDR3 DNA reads TGTGCCAGCACGAAAGGCTCCCGATCTGGGGCCAACGTCCTGACTTTC.

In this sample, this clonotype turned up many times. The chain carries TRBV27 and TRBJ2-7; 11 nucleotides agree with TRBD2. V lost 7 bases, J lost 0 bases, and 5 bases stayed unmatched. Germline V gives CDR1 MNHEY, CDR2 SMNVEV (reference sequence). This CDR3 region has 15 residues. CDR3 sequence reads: CASKLAGANSYEQYF. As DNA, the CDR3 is TGTGCCAGCAAACTAGCGGGAGCGAACTCCTACGAGCAGTACTTC.

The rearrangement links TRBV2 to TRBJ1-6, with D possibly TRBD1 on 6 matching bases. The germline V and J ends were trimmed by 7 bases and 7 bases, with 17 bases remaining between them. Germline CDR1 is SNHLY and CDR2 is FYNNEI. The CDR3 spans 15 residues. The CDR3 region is CASNIRGAGNSPLHF. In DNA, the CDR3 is TGTGCCAGCAATATTAGGGGGGCCGGGAATTCACCCCTCCACTTT.

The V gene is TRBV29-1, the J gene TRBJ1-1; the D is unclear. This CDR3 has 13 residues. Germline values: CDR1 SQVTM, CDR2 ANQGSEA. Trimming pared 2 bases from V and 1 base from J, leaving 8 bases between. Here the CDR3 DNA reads TGCAGCGTTGAAAAGGGCGGGAACACTGAAGCTTTCTTT. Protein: CSVEKGGNTEAFF.

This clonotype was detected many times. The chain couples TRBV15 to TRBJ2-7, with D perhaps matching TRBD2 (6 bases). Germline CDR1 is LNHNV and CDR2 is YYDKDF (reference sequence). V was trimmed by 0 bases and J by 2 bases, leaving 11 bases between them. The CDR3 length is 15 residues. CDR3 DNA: TGTGCCACCAGCAGAGATGGAGGGCGGCCCTACGAGCAGTACTTC. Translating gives CATSRDGGRPYEQYF.

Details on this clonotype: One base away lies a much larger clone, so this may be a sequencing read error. This CDR3 reads CACSSRGEKLFF. CDR3 nucleotides: TGTGCCTGCAGCTCCCGCGGTGAAAAACTGTTTTTT. This chain links TRBV7-9 with TRBJ1-4; no reliable D call. Germline assignment: CDR1 SEHNR and CDR2 FQNEAQ (reference sequence). The CDR3 extends over 12 amino acids.

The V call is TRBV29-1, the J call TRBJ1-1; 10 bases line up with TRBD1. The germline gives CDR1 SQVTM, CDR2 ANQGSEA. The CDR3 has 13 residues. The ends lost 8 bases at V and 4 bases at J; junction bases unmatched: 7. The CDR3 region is CSLVRTGGTEAFF. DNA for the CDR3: TGCAGCCTTGTCAGGACAGGGGGCACTGAAGCTTTCTTT.

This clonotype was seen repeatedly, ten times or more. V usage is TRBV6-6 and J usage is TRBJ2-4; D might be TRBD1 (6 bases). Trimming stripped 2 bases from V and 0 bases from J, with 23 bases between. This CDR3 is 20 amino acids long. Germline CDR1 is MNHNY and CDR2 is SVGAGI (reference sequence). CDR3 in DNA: TGTGCCAGCAGTTACGTGTGGTCAGGGGCCAAATTCGGAGCCAAAAACATTCAGTACTTC. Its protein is CASSYVWSGAKFGAKNIQYF.

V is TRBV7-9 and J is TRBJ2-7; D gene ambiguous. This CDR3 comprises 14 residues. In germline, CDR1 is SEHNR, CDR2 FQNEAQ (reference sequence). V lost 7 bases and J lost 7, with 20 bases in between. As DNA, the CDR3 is TGTGCCAGCACCACCTCGGCCTGGGCAGGAGAGCAGTACTTC. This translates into CASTTSAWAGEQYF.

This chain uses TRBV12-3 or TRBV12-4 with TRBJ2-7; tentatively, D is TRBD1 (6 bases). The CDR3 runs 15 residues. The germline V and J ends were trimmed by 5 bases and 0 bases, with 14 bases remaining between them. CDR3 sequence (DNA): TGTGCCAGCAGTGTATCTAGGGGGAGCTCCTACGAGCAGTACTTC. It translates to CASSVSRGSSYEQYF.